The 5 T cell receptor beta chains in this list originate from one sample, sequenced in a study of T cell changes during pregnancy in multiple sclerosis (dated by TCRdb to the late 2010s). Libraries were constructed by the immunoSEQ multiplex PCR assay. TCRdb provides this immuneACCESS table in a form limited to in-frame rearrangements. Some clones are lacking; in checked studies, under half of them reflect an unresolved V gene, and why the rest are absent is not known. Counted in this sample were some 42,000 clones; roughly 87% of them appeared once. Approximately 0.92% of the sample belongs to the ten largest clones. Sequencing was performed on CD4+ T cells from peripheral blood mononuclear cells, taken after pregnancy. The receptors were gathered from a female donor with multiple sclerosis, enrolled in a pregnancy study.

The chain combines TRBV7-2 with TRBJ2-2, with TRBD2 matching over 15 bases. CDR1 is SGHTA, CDR2 FQGNSA, per germline. The CDR3 runs 19 residues. After removal of 3 bases from V and 4 bases from J, the junction contained 9 bases not matched to a gene. The CDR3 DNA sequence: TGTGCCAGCAGCTTCCCCGGACTAGCGGGGGGGCCGGGCACCGGGGAGCTGTTTTTT. Residues: CASSFPGLAGGPGTGELFF.

This chain uses TRBV11-1 with TRBJ2-5, with a tentative D call TRBD2 (6 bases). V lost 8 bases to trimming and J lost 7 bases, with 17 bases between them. The germline gives CDR1 SGHAT, CDR2 FQDESV (reference sequence). This CDR3 spans 13 amino acids. The CDR3 is CASGRGWEGTQYF. The DNA for the CDR3 is TGTGCCAGCGGGCGGGGCTGGGAAGGGACCCAGTACTTC. Variable domain in full (rest from reference TRBV11-1 and TRBJ2-5): EAEVAQSPRYKITEKSQAVAFWCDPISGHATLYWYRQILGQGPELLVQFQDESVVDDSQLPKDRFSAERLKGVDSTLKIQPAELGDSAMYLCASGRGWEGTQYFGPGTRLLVL.

The chain carries TRBV18 and TRBJ1-1; D gene unclear. Germline CDR1 and CDR2: KGHSH and LQKENI. Trimming shortened V by 1 base and J by 1 base, and 4 bases separated the two germline ends. This CDR3 has 13 residues. CDR3 nucleotide sequence: TGTGCCAGCTCACCACAACAGAACACTGAAGCTTTCTTT. Amino acids: CASSPQQNTEAFF.

V and J are TRBV19 and TRBJ1-2, with a tentative D call TRBD1 (6 bases). The CDR3 consists of 15 residues. Germline loops: CDR1 LNHDA, CDR2 SQIVND (reference sequence). V lost 4 bases to trimming and J lost 7 bases, with 19 bases between them. The CDR3 DNA reads as TGTGCCAGTAGTACCACCAAACAGGGCTTCCTTGGCTACACCTTC. Amino acid sequence: CASSTTKQGFLGYTF.

This clone was seen a single time. The chain carries TRBV4-1 and TRBJ2-7; tentative D call: TRBD1 (5 bases). Trimming took off 2 bases at V and 0 bases at J, with 8 bases between the two ends. There are 14 residues in the CDR3. In germline, CDR1 is MGHRA, CDR2 YSYEKL. This chain's CDR3 is CASSQRTSSYEQYF. As DNA, the CDR3 is TGCGCCAGCAGCCAAAGGACAAGCTCCTACGAGCAGTACTTC.